These T cell receptor beta chains were read from a single sample in a study of blood T cell repertoires in COVID-19. The assay was immunoSEQ multiplex PCR, and TCRdb's table has in-frame clones only and misses some. The sample shows some 450,000 clones, 70% to 90% of them seen only once. Sequencing used peripheral blood. All receptors come from a woman in her 50s with COVID-19, enrolled during active disease. Both conserved end residues are part of each CDR3. The D gene is left open where the match is weak. Only part of the rows carry a size: once, few, many, or a class if the clone is expanded.

.	TRBV9	TRBD2	TRBJ2-3	CASSPPGRGGYTQYF	TGTGCCAGCAGCCCACCTGGGCGGGGGGGATATACGCAGTATTTT
.	TRBV6-5	.	TRBJ2-1	CASSGGQFPDNEQFF	TGTGCCAGCAGCGGTGGACAGTTCCCTGACAATGAGCAGTTCTTC
.	TRBV7-2	.	TRBJ2-2	CASSGPSRVGELFF	TGTGCCAGCAGCGGCCCTAGTCGAGTCGGGGAGCTGTTTTTT
.	TRBV24-1	.	TRBJ2-2	CATSDLGGTDGELFF	TGTGCCACCAGTGATTTGGGGGGGACGGACGGGGAGCTGTTTTTT
.	TRBV12-3/TRBV12-4	.	TRBJ1-5	CASSFSESQPQHF	TGTGCCAGCAGTTTCAGTGAAAGTCAGCCCCAGCATTTT
.	TRBV6-5	.	TRBJ2-1	CAAHGADEQFF	TGTGCCGCGCATGGGGCTGATGAGCAGTTCTTC
.	TRBV2	TRBD1	TRBJ1-1	CASLRDREGTEAFF	TGTGCCAGCCTTAGGGACAGGGAGGGCACTGAAGCTTTCTTT
.	TRBV6-1	TRBD1	TRBJ2-7	CASSEGQGASYEQYF	TGTGCCAGCAGTGAGGGACAGGGGGCCTCCTACGAGCAGTACTTC
.	TRBV29-1	.	TRBJ1-2	CSVGPGGGGYTF	TGCAGCGTTGGACCGGGTGGTGGCGGCTACACCTTC
.	TRBV19	.	TRBJ1-2	CASLPGGGGYTF	TGTGCCAGTTTACCGGGAGGCGGAGGCTACACCTTC
.	TRBV10-1	.	TRBJ1-1	CASSGEGSAGTEAFF	TGCGCCAGCAGTGGGGAGGGTTCTGCCGGGACTGAAGCTTTCTTT
.	TRBV9	.	TRBJ1-2	CASSVGPLPYGYTF	TGTGCCAGCAGCGTAGGCCCGCTACCTTATGGCTACACCTTC
.	TRBV5-6	.	TRBJ1-5	CASSLGDRTGNQPQHF	TGTGCCAGCAGCTTGGGGGATAGGACGGGGAATCAGCCCCAGCATTTT
.	TRBV15	TRBD1	TRBJ1-2	CATSRGGQDIGYTF	TGTGCCACCAGCAGAGGTGGACAGGATATTGGCTACACCTTC
.	TRBV3-1/TRBV3-2	TRBD1	TRBJ2-7	CASSFGQGSYEQYF	TGTGCCAGCAGCTTCGGACAGGGTTCCTACGAGCAGTACTTC
.	TRBV6-5	.	TRBJ1-2	CASSYLGGADGYTF	TGTGCCAGCAGTTACTTAGGGGGAGCGGATGGCTACACCTTC
.	TRBV5-1	.	TRBJ2-2	CASSLLTGPNTGELFF	TGCGCCAGCAGCTTGTTGACAGGCCCGAACACCGGGGAGCTGTTTTTT
.	TRBV5-6	.	TRBJ1-6	CASSLTGNSPLHF	TGTGCCAGCAGCTTGACAGGGAATTCACCCCTCCACTTT
.	TRBV5-6	.	TRBJ1-2	CASSLAVFVGRLGGYTF	TGTGCCAGCAGCTTGGCTGTTTTTGTGGGGCGCTTAGGTGGCTACACCTTC
.	TRBV19	TRBD2	TRBJ2-1	CASSIKPQTPSGGYYNEQFF	TGTGCCAGTAGTATTAAGCCCCAAACTCCTAGCGGGGGTTACTACAATGAGCAGTTCTTC
once	TRBV2	TRBD1	TRBJ2-3	CASSDRTGTPDTQYF	TGTGCCAGCAGTGACCGGACAGGGACGCCAGATACGCAGTATTTT
.	TRBV12-5	.	TRBJ2-7	CASGVSYEQYF	TGTGCTAGTGGGGTTAGTTACGAGCAGTACTTC
.	TRBV19	TRBD1	TRBJ1-1	CASSTGQGSEAFF	TGTGCCAGTAGTACAGGACAGGGATCGGAAGCTTTCTTT
.	TRBV27	.	TRBJ1-2	CASRPRQASTYGYTF	TGTGCCAGCAGACCCAGACAGGCCTCCACCTATGGCTACACCTTC
.	TRBV5-1	.	TRBJ1-3	CASSIQGSGNTIYF	TGCGCCAGCAGCATTCAGGGCTCTGGAAACACCATATATTTT
.	TRBV2	.	TRBJ1-4	CASRDRATNEKLFF	TGTGCCAGCAGGGACAGAGCAACTAATGAAAAACTGTTTTTT
.	TRBV12-3/TRBV12-4	.	TRBJ2-3	CASSSREDTQYF	TGTGCCAGCAGTTCTCGAGAAGATACGCAGTATTTT
once	TRBV6-5	.	TRBJ1-4	CASRQRGLHNEKLFF	TGTGCCAGCAGACAAAGAGGACTGCATAATGAAAAACTGTTTTTT
.	TRBV6-5	TRBD1	TRBJ2-1	CASSYVGQGQFF	TGTGCCAGCAGTTACGTGGGACAGGGACAGTTCTTC
.	TRBV6-2/TRBV6-3	TRBD2	TRBJ2-7	CASSKSGGSYEQYF	TGTGCCAGCAGTAAGAGCGGGGGTTCCTACGAGCAGTACTTC
.	TRBV2	.	TRBJ2-1	CASSEAVPLYNEQFF	TGTGCCAGCAGTGAAGCGGTACCCCTATACAATGAGCAGTTCTTC
.	TRBV14	TRBD2	TRBJ2-1	CASSHRLAGYNEQFF	TGTGCCAGCAGCCATCGACTAGCGGGGTACAATGAGCAGTTCTTC
.	TRBV19	.	TRBJ1-1	CASSGQGSSTEAFF	TGTGCCAGTAGTGGCCAGGGAAGTAGCACTGAAGCTTTCTTT
.	TRBV30	TRBD2	TRBJ2-3	CAWTREGADTQYF	TGTGCCTGGACCAGGGAGGGAGCAGATACGCAGTATTTT